This T cell receptor beta chain was observed in a study of OX40 agonist ivuxolimab in advanced cancers. Turning to the study itself: Each patient was given ivuxolimab into a vein every 2 weeks, at 0.01 to 10 mg/kg. Study results and limitations: On average, CD8+ T cells had more expanded clones than CD4+.

This clone was recorded once. The antigen is unknown. This CDR3 has 13 residues. With 4 bases removed from V and 8 bases from J, the gap between germline ends came to 12 bases. Germline V gene lookup returns CDR1 MGHRA and CDR2 YSYEKL. Method: immunoSEQ multiplex PCR; TCRdb's copy keeps in-frame clones and lacks some. The sample carries 35,000 to 45,000 clones, just under 95% recorded once. This rearrangement joins TRBV4-1 to TRBJ1-5, with D perhaps TRBD1 (5 bases). The source is an adult with an advanced solid tumor such as melanoma, head and neck, liver or kidney cancer. Material: CD4+ or CD8+ T cells sorted from blood, obtained in a trial of the OX40 agonist ivuxolimab. The CDR3, as DNA: TGCGCCAGCAGCCCTCTGGGGGAAAAGCCCCAGCATTTT. Translated: CASSPLGEKPQHF.